This T cell receptor (beta chain) was recorded in a study of Ad26.COV2.S vaccination and SARS-CoV-2 variants. The overall study: Of the COV1001 trial arms, the Ad26.COV2.S arm included the donor.

Trimming stripped 1 base from V and 4 bases from J, with 16 bases between. The germline CDR1 and CDR2 sequences are KGHSH and LQKENI. The CDR3 extends over 16 amino acids. Libraries were prepared by immunoSEQ multiplex PCR; TCRdb keeps only in-frame clonotypes and omits some of them. The repertoire holds around 450,000 clones, with nearly 90% as singletons. Treatment noted: roughly 19 received Ad26.COV2.S at low or high dose, single or two shots; roughly 5 received placebo; per-sample allocation not given. All samples were drawn on day 63, counting from the first vaccine or placebo injection. The vaccine antigen was prefusion-stabilized Wuhan SARS-CoV-2 spike.

This receptor was taken from a person aged 18-60 years who received the Ad26.COV2.S COVID-19 vaccine or a placebo. J is TRBJ1-1 and V is TRBV18; no firm D call. This material consisted of peripheral blood, taken in a trial of Ad26.COV2.S vaccine versus placebo. CDR3 residues: CASSPLLQAEGTEAFF. The CDR3 nucleotides are TGTGCCAGCTCACCACTGCTCCAGGCTGAGGGCACTGAAGCTTTCTTT.